The 5 T cell receptor beta chains below come from one sample, sequenced in a study of blood T cell repertoires in COVID-19. Only in-frame clones appear in the TCRdb table, and some are missing; sequencing was by immunoSEQ multiplex PCR. Seen here are 210,000 or so clones, approximately 90% observed once, and the top ten hold approximately 1.2%. Sequencing used peripheral blood. The receptors derive from a young man with acute or convalescent COVID-19.

This clone was seen once. The rearrangement uses TRBV28 and TRBJ1-4; tentative D call: TRBD1 (5 bases). The CDR3 sequence is 15 residues long. V lost 0 bases and J lost 4, with 9 bases in between. Germline-derived CDR1 and CDR2 are MDHEN and SYDVKM. Written as DNA, the CDR3 is TGTGCCAGCAGTTTATGGGGGGGAATTAATGAAAAACTGTTTTTT. Amino acids: CASSLWGGINEKLFF.

The chain combines TRBV13 with TRBJ2-2; no clear D. The germline gives CDR1 PRHDT, CDR2 FYEKMQ (reference sequence). Between the trimmed V and J ends, which lost 2 bases and 3 bases, there was a span of 10 bases. The CDR3 consists of 15 residues. CDR3 DNA sequence: TGTGCCAGCAGCTTAAACTCTCATGACACCGGGGAGCTGTTTTTT. Translated: CASSLNSHDTGELFF.

This chain uses TRBV24-1 with TRBJ2-7, with D possibly matching TRBD1 (6 bases). V shed 3 bases and J shed 5 bases, with 16 bases lying between them. CDR3 size: 15 residues. CDR1 and CDR2 (germline): KGHDR, SFDVKD. CDR3 in amino acids: CATSDPIYGDNEQYF. The CDR3 DNA reads as TGTGCCACCAGTGATCCGATTTATGGGGACAACGAGCAGTACTTC.

The chain links TRBV3-1 (or the pseudogene TRBV3-2) to TRBJ2-2, with 7 bases lining up with TRBD2. The V gene's germline CDR1 is LGHDT and CDR2 YNNKEL (reference sequence). The CDR3 spans 13 residues. The ends lost 8 bases at V and 4 bases at J; junction bases unmatched: 4. CDR3 residues: CASGIAGTGELFF. The CDR3 DNA reads as TGTGCCAGCGGAATAGCGGGCACCGGGGAGCTGTTTTTT.

The chain has TRBV28 and TRBJ1-4; weak D call: TRBD1 (6 bases). The germline V and J ends were trimmed by 6 bases and 5 bases, with 16 bases remaining between them. CDR1 and CDR2 (germline): MDHEN, SYDVKM. The CDR3 is 15 residues long. The chain's CDR3 is CASRTTGPVNEKLFF. The CDR3 region has the DNA TGTGCCAGCAGGACTACAGGGCCCGTCAATGAAAAACTGTTTTTT. The full variable domain, in which reference TRBV28 and TRBJ1-4 provide the parts outside the CDR3, is DVKVTQSSRYLVKRTGEKVFLECVQDMDHENMFWYRQDPGLGLRLIYFSYDVKMKEKGDIPEGYSVSREKKERFSLILESASTNQTSMYLCASRTTGPVNEKLFFGSGTQLSVL.